At least ten counts were recorded for the clone carrying this TCR beta chain. The antigen is unknown. This sample stems from a study of T cell repertoires in cytomegalovirus infection. The overall study: Evidence of both CMV infection and a matching HLA type came from public TCR beta signatures.

Findings of the study overall: There were HLA-C-restricted CMV-specific TCR beta clonotypes dominating the ex vivo response. CMV carriers having the relevant HLA were flagged by cumulative public TCR beta family frequency.

V lost 5 bases, J lost 0 bases, and 7 bases lay in between. CDR1 and CDR2 (germline): SQVTM, ANQGSEA. This CDR3 is 12 amino acids long. MiXCR was run by TCRdb on the reads, yielding one entry per CDR3 protein. The data hold roughly 280,000 distinct CDR3 sequences, with approximately 10% observed a single time. V and J are TRBV29-1 and TRBJ1-2; no reliable D call. This receptor was obtained from a human donor in good health (CMV status not recorded). Some clones in this sample may be carry-over from other donors' samples. Sequenced sample: PBMCs. This chain's CDR3 is CSVQVPNYGYTF. The CDR3 DNA sequence: TGCAGCGTTCAGGTTCCTAACTATGGCTACACCTTC.